The 11 T cell receptor beta chains listed next were all sequenced from one sample in a study of cytomegalovirus exposure and HLA in healthy donors. The PCR was carried out with 60 Vbeta primers and 13 Jbeta primers. Here immunoSEQ multiplex PCR was the method, and the copy in TCRdb shows in-frame clones only, minus some. The data hold under 200,000 clones, with roughly 79% observed a single time. The sample comprised PBMCs. The receptors here all came from a woman between 25 and 40 years old in good health and CMV-seropositive.

This clone was detected only a few times. The chain uses TRBV6-4 and TRBJ2-3; 12 bases align to TRBD2. CDR1 MRHNA and CDR2 SNTAGT come from the germline V gene. Germline trimming cut 4 bases from V and 3 bases from J; bases unmatched to any gene: 5. This CDR3 region has 16 residues. The CDR3 nucleotides are TGTGCCAGCAGTGTTACCGGGACTAGCGGGACAGATACGCAGTATTTT. This encodes CASSVTGTSGTDTQYF.

This chain connects TRBV6-5 to TRBJ2-1, with D possibly TRBD1 on 5 matching bases. Germline lookup yields CDR1 MNHEY and CDR2 SVGAGI. With 5 bases removed from V and 13 bases from J, the gap between germline ends came to 21 bases. The CDR3 has 14 amino acids. The DNA for the CDR3 is TGTGCCAGCAGTCGTTCCCTGGACATCTCCGGACAGTTCTTC. It translates to CASSRSLDISGQFF.

The J gene is TRBJ1-1, the V gene TRBV18; tentatively, D is TRBD1 (5 bases). Trimming took off 4 bases at V and 3 bases at J, with 15 bases between the two ends. CDR1 and CDR2 from the germline V gene are KGHSH and LQKENI. There are 15 residues in the CDR3. The CDR3 DNA reads as TGTGCCAGCTCACGTATTGGGGGGTCGGACACTGAAGCTTTCTTT. It translates to CASSRIGGSDTEAFF.

V gene TRBV18 combines with J gene TRBJ2-5; D is unresolved. There are 12 residues in the CDR3. Trimming stripped 3 bases from V and 4 bases from J, with 6 bases between. The germline V gene has CDR1 KGHSH and CDR2 LQKENI. The CDR3 DNA reads as TGTGCCAGCTCACCCATTAGAGAGACCCAGTACTTC. Encoded protein: CASSPIRETQYF.

This chain uses TRBV27 with TRBJ2-3; D is unresolved. The V gene lost 8 bases and the J gene lost 5 bases, with 17 bases spanning the gap. This CDR3 is built from 14 residues. Germline V gene lookup returns CDR1 MNHEY and CDR2 SMNVEV (reference sequence). The CDR3 reads CASGSLLALDTQYF. CDR3 DNA: TGTGCCAGCGGCTCTCTTCTGGCCTTAGATACGCAGTATTTT.

The rearrangement links TRBV25-1 to TRBJ2-1; 9 nucleotides line up with TRBD1. CDR1 is MGHDK, CDR2 SYGVNS, per germline. After removal of 2 bases from V and 11 bases from J, the junction contained 16 bases not matched to a gene. The CDR3 is made up of 17 amino acids. CDR3 sequence (DNA): TGTGCCAGCAGTGAAAGGGGGACAGGGAGGACCCCTAGGCAGCAGTTCTTC. Translating gives CASSERGTGRTPRQQFF.

This clone was observed a handful of times. The chain recombines TRBV5-4 with TRBJ2-3, with D maybe TRBD2 (7 bases). CDR1 and CDR2 (germline): SGHNT, YYREEE (reference sequence). The V and J ends lost 2 bases and 0 bases respectively, with 10 bases between them. The CDR3 length is 15 residues. DNA for the CDR3: TGTGCCAGCAGCTTCGGGGGGCCCAGCACAGATACGCAGTATTTT. It specifies CASSFGGPSTDTQYF.

J is TRBJ1-4 and V is TRBV9; 9 bases line up with TRBD1. This CDR3 has 15 residues. CDR1 SGDLS and CDR2 YYNGEE come from the germline V gene. J gave up 5 bases and V 3 bases, and 5 bases lay outside the gene matches. The CDR3 region is CASSGPGQGNEKLFF. CDR3 bases: TGTGCCAGCAGCGGACCGGGACAGGGCAATGAAAAACTGTTTTTT.

The rearrangement uses TRBV6-4 and TRBJ1-1; tentative D call: TRBD1 (5 bases). The V gene's germline CDR1 is MRHNA and CDR2 SNTAGT. CDR3 length equals 15 residues. V gave up 3 bases and J gave up 4 bases, with 15 bases separating them. As DNA, the CDR3 is TGTGCCAGCAGTGAATATAGGGGAGGAATCACTGAAGCTTTCTTT. Protein sequence: CASSEYRGGITEAFF.

The chain couples TRBV18 to TRBJ1-2; 7 bases fit TRBD1. There are 15 residues in the CDR3. Germline CDR1 reads KGHSH; CDR2 reads LQKENI. V shed 1 base and J 6 bases; nucleotides not matched to a gene: 8. The CDR3 sequence is CASSPQSTGSDGYTF. The CDR3 DNA is TGTGCCAGCTCACCACAGTCGACAGGGAGTGATGGCTACACCTTC.

V usage is TRBV25-1 and J usage is TRBJ2-5, with 8 bases fitting TRBD2. V shed 3 bases, J shed 4 bases, and the junction held 4 bases outside the gene matches. Germline V CDR1 and CDR2: MGHDK, SYGVNS. This CDR3 comprises 14 residues. DNA for the CDR3: TGTGCCAGCAGTGATCGGCTAGCGGGAGAGACCCAGTACTTC. Its translation is CASSDRLAGETQYF.